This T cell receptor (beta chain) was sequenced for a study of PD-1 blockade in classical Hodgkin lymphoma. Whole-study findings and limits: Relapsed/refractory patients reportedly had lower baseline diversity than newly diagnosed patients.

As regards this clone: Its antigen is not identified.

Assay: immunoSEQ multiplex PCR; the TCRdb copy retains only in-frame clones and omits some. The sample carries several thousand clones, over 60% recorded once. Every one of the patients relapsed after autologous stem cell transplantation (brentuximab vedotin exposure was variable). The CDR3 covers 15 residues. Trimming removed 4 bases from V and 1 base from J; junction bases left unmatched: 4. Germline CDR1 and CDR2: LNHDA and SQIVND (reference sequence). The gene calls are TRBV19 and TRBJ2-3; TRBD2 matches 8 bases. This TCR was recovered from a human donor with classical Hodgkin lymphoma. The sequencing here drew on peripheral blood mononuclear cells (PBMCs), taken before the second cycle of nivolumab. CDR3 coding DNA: TGTGCCAGTAGTACAGGACTAGCCGGCACAGATACGCAGTATTTT. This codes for CASSTGLAGTDTQYF.